A single sample gave rise to the 14 T cell receptor beta chains below, sequenced in a study of T cell responses to AZD1222 COVID-19 vaccine. Some clones are missing from TCRdb's copy, which holds only in-frame ones; the method was immunoSEQ multiplex PCR. This sample yields under 200,000 clones, of which over 80% are seen a single time; around 2% belongs to the top ten. This specimen was peripheral blood, taken on day 0 of AZD1222 vaccination. These TCRs come from an adult in good health.

V is TRBV28 and J is TRBJ1-6; a weak D match, TRBD1 (6 bases). V lost 2 bases, J lost 10 bases, and 12 bases lay in between. Germline values: CDR1 MDHEN, CDR2 SYDVKM. The CDR3 is made up of 14 amino acids. The CDR3 sequence is CASSLRGARSPLHF. Written as DNA, the CDR3 is TGTGCCAGCAGTTTACGGGGGGCGCGATCACCCCTCCACTTT.

The chain couples TRBV27 to TRBJ1-4, with D perhaps matching TRBD1 (6 bases). The ends were cut back, 5 bases at V and 7 bases at J, with 17 bases in the middle. Germline CDR1 reads MNHEY; CDR2 reads SMNVEV (reference sequence). The CDR3 sequence is 15 residues long. CDR3 sequence reads: CASSGGGESIEKLFF. The CDR3 DNA is TGTGCCAGCAGTGGAGGGGGGGAATCTATTGAAAAACTGTTTTTT.

The chain recombines TRBV7-9 with TRBJ2-7; D unresolved. The germline V gene encodes CDR1 SEHNR and CDR2 FQNEAQ (reference sequence). The CDR3 is made up of 12 amino acids. Deletions cut 1 base from V and 8 bases from J, with 9 bases between. CDR3 sequence (DNA): TGTGCCAGCAGCTTAGACGTTAAAAAGCAGTACTTC. This codes for CASSLDVKKQYF.

This sequence joins TRBV30 and TRBJ2-5; a possible D gene is TRBD2 (6 bases). The CDR3 contains 12 residues. The germline CDR1 and CDR2 sequences are GTSNPN and SVGIG (reference sequence). The CDR3 DNA follows: TGTGCACAACGACCTGGGGGGGAGACCCAGTACTTC. Its protein product is CAQRPGGETQYF.

V usage is TRBV7-2 and J usage is TRBJ2-2; 7 bases agree with TRBD2. The length of the CDR3 is 16 residues. The germline V gene has CDR1 SGHTA and CDR2 FQGNSA. Trimming at V came to 1 base and at J to 5 bases, leaving 7 bases not matched to a gene. The CDR3 is CASSLVPGAGTGELFF. DNA of the CDR3: TGTGCCAGCAGCTTAGTGCCGGGAGCGGGGACCGGGGAGCTGTTTTTT.

J is TRBJ2-1 and V is TRBV9, with 9 nucleotides matching TRBD2. CDR3 length: 15 amino acids. Per the germline V gene, CDR1 is SGDLS and CDR2 is YYNGEE. J was trimmed by 5 bases and V by 6 bases; bases with no gene match: 9. CDR3 sequence: CASTSGTSQDNEQFF. CDR3 DNA: TGTGCCAGCACCTCCGGGACTAGCCAGGACAATGAGCAGTTCTTC.

The chain uses TRBV4-3 and TRBJ1-5, with TRBD1 as a possible D gene (5 bases). The ends were cut back, 4 bases at V and 3 bases at J, with 10 bases in the middle. The germline V gene has CDR1 LGHNA and CDR2 YSLEER. CDR3 size: 14 residues. The CDR3: CASSPDSYNQPQHF. In DNA, the CDR3 is TGCGCCAGCAGCCCTGACAGCTACAATCAGCCCCAGCATTTT.

The J gene is TRBJ2-7, the V gene TRBV4-1; D possibly corresponds to TRBD2 (5 bases). V was trimmed by 5 bases and J by 7 bases, leaving 21 bases between them. CDR1 is MGHRA, CDR2 YSYEKL, per germline. The CDR3 extends over 15 amino acids. The CDR3 coding sequence is TGCGCCAGCAGCGAAGGTAAAACTAGTTTGAGGGAGCAGTACTTC. The encoded protein is CASSEGKTSLREQYF.

The chain links TRBV7-3 to TRBJ2-1, with 7 positions matching TRBD2. The germline V gene has CDR1 SGHTA and CDR2 FQGTGA. J lost 6 bases, V lost 2 bases, and 4 bases had no gene match. The CDR3 is 14 amino acids. The CDR3 loop is CASSLGPGGNEQFF. CDR3 DNA sequence: TGTGCCAGCAGCTTAGGCCCGGGGGGCAATGAGCAGTTCTTC.

The chain carries TRBV7-8 and TRBJ1-5; 9 bases line up with TRBD1. Germline lookup yields CDR1 SGHVS and CDR2 FQNEAQ. CDR3 length equals 16 residues. V lost 4 bases, J lost 1 base, and 5 bases stayed unmatched. CDR3 coding DNA: TGTGCCAGCAGCTCCACAGGGGGCTGGAGCAATCAGCCCCAGCATTTT. Protein: CASSSTGGWSNQPQHF.

The rearrangement joins TRBV7-2 to TRBJ1-1; no firm D call. The CDR3 runs 15 residues. Trimming cost V 4 bases and J 1 base, with 13 bases left between them. The V gene's germline CDR1 is SGHTA and CDR2 FQGNSA. The CDR3 bases are TGTGCCAGCAGCTACGGACCGATAGCGAACACTGAAGCTTTCTTT. Protein product: CASSYGPIANTEAFF.

The V gene is TRBV7-9, the J gene TRBJ2-3; a possible D gene is TRBD2 (7 bases). Germline values: CDR1 SEHNR, CDR2 FQNEAQ (reference sequence). This CDR3 has 15 amino acids. V was cut by 4 bases and J by 5 bases, with 16 bases left in between. The CDR3, as DNA: TGTGCCAGCAGCTCGTCCGGGGGGCTCGTAGATACGCAGTATTTT. Residues: CASSSSGGLVDTQYF.

The chain uses TRBV9 and TRBJ1-6; 10 bases match TRBD1. The germline gives CDR1 SGDLS, CDR2 YYNGEE. This CDR3 is built from 15 residues. V dropped 5 bases and J dropped 8; count of bases not matched to a gene: 7. The CDR3 nucleotides read TGTGCCAGCAGACGAACCGGGACAGGGGATTCACCCCTCCACTTT. It translates to CASRRTGTGDSPLHF.

The V gene is TRBV6-5, the J gene TRBJ1-1, with TRBD1 as a possible D gene (6 bases). Trimming removed 6 bases from V and 0 bases from J, with 11 bases in between. Germline CDR1 is MNHEY and CDR2 is SVGAGI. The CDR3 has 14 amino acids. CDR3 region: CASRGGQMNTEAFF. CDR3 in DNA: TGTGCCAGCAGGGGAGGACAGATGAACACTGAAGCTTTCTTT.